This T cell receptor (beta chain) was captured in a study of blood T cell repertoires in COVID-19. Profiling relied on immunoSEQ multiplex PCR, and the TCRdb table lists in-frame clones only, not all of them. The sample has 140,000 to 150,000 clones; 84% are singletons. Germline CDR1 LNHDA, CDR2 SQIVND (reference sequence). The CDR3 has 16 residues. The J segment lost 7 bases and the V segment lost 7 bases, leaving 13 bases of the junction unmatched. Material for sequencing was peripheral blood. This sequence joins TRBV19 and TRBJ1-6; TRBD1 agrees at 7 bases. The receptor was isolated from a human donor in a cohort sampled during active COVID-19. In DNA, the CDR3 is TGTGCCAGTACCATGGGGACAGAAGGACTAAATTCACCCCTCCACTTT. Amino acid sequence: CASTMGTEGLNSPLHF.